The clone carrying this T cell receptor beta chain was observed many times. This entry is derived from a study of regulatory T cells in long-lasting Graves disease. To make TCR beta libraries, researchers used iRepertoire HTBI primers and Arm-PCR of CDR3 regions. TCRdb re-called the multiplex PCR reads through MiXCR, storing one row per CDR3 protein. This sample carries approximately 400,000 distinct CDR3 sequences, about 15% of them seen once, and the ten largest clones take 16%. Time point in this sample: newly diagnosed GD, antithyroid drugs for less than 3 months. There was RNA extracted from PBMCs, and the TCR library was made from it. The sample also formed part of further work on T cells in Graves' hyperthyroidism and ophthalmopathy.

This receptor was identified in a woman aged 25 to 39 with Graves disease. The source was peripheral blood mononuclear cells (PBMCs), collected at new diagnosis, from a patient treated with antithyroid drugs.

The CDR3 sequence: CASPHEGTSNEQFF. For the CDR3, the DNA is TGTGCCAGCCCCCATGAGGGGACTTCAAATGAGCAGTTCTTC. The chain couples TRBV7-9 to TRBJ2-1, with a weak D call TRBD2 (6 bases). Germline V gives CDR1 SEHNR, CDR2 FQNEAQ (reference sequence). V shed 8 bases and J shed 7 bases, with 18 bases lying between them. The CDR3 runs to 14 residues.